This TCR beta chain was identified during a study of blood T cell repertoires in COVID-19 (dated by TCRdb to between 2020 and 2021). For the wider study: Samples covering the acute and convalescent phases of COVID-19 were provided by collaborators in the United States, Italy and Spain. A de-identified subject ID, COVID-19 status, age in years and sex were almost always included in the sample metadata. The material from the prospective study consisted of cDNA or gDNA derived from T cells, B-cell-depleted T cells, or PBMCs. The samples were drawn from the first 160 participants of the ongoing ImmuneRACE study and from roughly 1,300 subjects provided by 6 global collaborators. The dataset comprised deeply sampled blood TCRbeta repertoires from subjects exposed to, actively infected with, or recovered from COVID-19. The repertoires were released in a freely available public database intended as a resource for research on the immune response to SARS-CoV-2. Where available, HLA class I and class II types were taken from metadata supplied by the sample provider and were not determined by assay-based typing.

Study-level results and caveats: Clinical and demographic metadata were provided uncurated, with the amount varying by source and participant.

Participants in the prospective study were aged about 18 to 89 years, lived in 20 to 30 United States geographic areas, and enrolled through a virtual design. In the prospective study, cohorts were assigned on the basis of participant-reported clinical history obtained from a screening survey and a study questionnaire. Each participant in the prospective study had whole blood, serum and a nasopharyngeal or oropharyngeal swab collected by mobile phlebotomists. Prospective study participants could optionally give additional blood draws and questionnaires over an approximately 2-month period. Before DNA extraction, blood samples from the prospective study were shipped at room temperature or frozen. The immunoSEQ Assay, a bias-controlled multiplex PCR, was used to amplify TCRbeta CDR3 regions from genomic DNA. The authors processed their data as follows. The number of nucleated cells in each sample was estimated by amplification of reference gene primers within the assay. Sequence reads were collapsed and filtered to measure the absolute abundance of every unique TCRbeta CDR3 rearrangement. For each sample, productive Simpson clonality was calculated as the square root of Simpson's diversity index across productive rearrangements. The immuneACCESS repertoire file appears here via TCRdb, limited to in-frame rearrangements. These files lack a portion of the clones; in checked studies, under half of the deficit traces to unresolved V genes, and the cause of the others is not known. The V and J calls and the clone size are those of that table, but D and trimming were determined from the DNA. The sample contains fewer than 250,000 clones, about 86% of them found a single time. The ten largest clones add up to 3.5% to 4% of the sample.

Measured from the cysteine to the phenylalanine, the CDR3 is 15 residues long. Left in the record is the CDR3 DNA by itself, 45 bases read in frame from the first base. V is clipped by 5 bases and J by 6 bases, and the sequence between their germline boundaries is 17 bases long. Regarding this clone: No cognate antigen has been identified for it. Within one base of it there is no much larger clone, and no base qualities were kept.

Material for sequencing was PBMCs or T cells enriched from blood (not recorded which). This chain is built from TRBV23-1 and TRBJ1-5; the D gene is perhaps TRBD1, on 6 matching bases. TRBV23-1 is assigned to the ORF class and has an uncertain function. The clonotype was recovered from a middle-aged woman with acute COVID-19. Here the CDR3 is given as CASSRHRVLSQPQHF. The nucleotide sequence reads as follows: TGCGCCAGCAGTAGACACAGGGTTTTGAGTCAGCCCCAGCATTTT.